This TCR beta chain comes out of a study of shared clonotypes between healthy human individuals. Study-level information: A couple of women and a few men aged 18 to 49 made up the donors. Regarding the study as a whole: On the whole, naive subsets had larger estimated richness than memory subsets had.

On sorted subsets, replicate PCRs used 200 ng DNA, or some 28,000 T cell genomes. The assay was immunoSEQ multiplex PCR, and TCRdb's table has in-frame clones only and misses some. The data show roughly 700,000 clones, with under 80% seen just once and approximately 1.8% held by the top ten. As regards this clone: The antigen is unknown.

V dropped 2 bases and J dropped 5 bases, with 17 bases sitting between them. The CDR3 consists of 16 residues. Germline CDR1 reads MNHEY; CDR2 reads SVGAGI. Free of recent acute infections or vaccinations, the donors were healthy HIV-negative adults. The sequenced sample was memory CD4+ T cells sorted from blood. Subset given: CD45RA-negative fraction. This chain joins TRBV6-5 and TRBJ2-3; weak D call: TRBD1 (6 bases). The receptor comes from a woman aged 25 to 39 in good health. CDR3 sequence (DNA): TGTGCCAGCAGTTACCATGGGGGCCATGAAGGAGATACGCAGTATTTT. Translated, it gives CASSYHGGHEGDTQYF.